The clone carrying this TCR beta chain was seen many times. Its cognate antigen is unknown. These data are taken from a study of T cells in Graves' hyperthyroidism and ophthalmopathy. Findings and caveats of the study: Most thyroid clonotypes with frequency above 0.001 were detected in blood. Progression to ophthalmopathy was predicted a median of about 6.6 months early.

Amplification yielded TCR beta CDR3 regions, with RNA transcripts as the source. First-round RT-PCR of the TCR CDR3 relied on the HTBI primer set. A single record per CDR3 protein comes from TCRdb applying MiXCR to the multiplex PCR reads. The repertoire consists of 500,000 to 550,000 distinct CDR3 sequences, with just under 20% occurring once and the leading ten covering over 45%. Trimming at V came to 5 bases and at J to 2 bases, leaving 2 bases not matched to a gene. CDR3 length equals 14 residues. Ophthalmopathy patients all had a Clinical Activity Score of at least 3, a NOSPECS grade of at least 4 and disease under 3 months old. Fresh 10 ml peripheral blood yielded PBMCs.

V and J are TRBV12-3 or TRBV12-4 and TRBJ2-7; 11 bases line up with TRBD2. The TCR was taken from a man aged 35-49 years with Graves' ophthalmopathy. Sequencing used blood. CDR3 DNA: TGTGCCAGCAGTGGGGGACTAGCGGCCTACGAGCAGTACTTC. As protein: CASSGGLAAYEQYF.